The TCR beta chain described here comes from a study of regulatory T cells in long-lasting Graves disease. Trimming removed 0 bases from V and 6 bases from J; junction bases left unmatched: 12. The CDR3 covers 17 residues. Per germline, CDR1 SGDLS and CDR2 YYNGEE. Researchers made TCR beta libraries by using iRepertoire HTBI primers and running Arm-PCR on CDR3 regions. TCRdb passed the multiplex PCR reads through MiXCR, listing each CDR3 protein once. The sample records about 540,000 distinct CDR3 sequences, roughly 13% being singletons. The time point is: newly diagnosed GD, antithyroid drugs for less than 3 months. Construction of the TCR library relied on RNA isolated from PBMCs. This clonotype was observed at least ten times. Its target is not known. Study results and caveats: Persistent cases of Graves' showed reduced TCR diversity relative to newly diagnosed patients.

This sample was shared with a second study, whose subject was T cells in Graves' hyperthyroidism and ophthalmopathy. As that report states: When the TCR CDR3 underwent first-round RT-PCR, the HTBI primer set was used.

The source of this sequence is a young man with Graves disease. This specimen was peripheral blood mononuclear cells (PBMCs), taken at new diagnosis, from a patient treated with antithyroid drugs. The chain uses TRBV9 and TRBJ2-3; 8 positions match TRBD2. The DNA for the CDR3 is TGTGCCAGCAGCGTAGATGTAGCGGGAACCCTAGTGGATACGCAGTATTTT. This encodes CASSVDVAGTLVDTQYF.